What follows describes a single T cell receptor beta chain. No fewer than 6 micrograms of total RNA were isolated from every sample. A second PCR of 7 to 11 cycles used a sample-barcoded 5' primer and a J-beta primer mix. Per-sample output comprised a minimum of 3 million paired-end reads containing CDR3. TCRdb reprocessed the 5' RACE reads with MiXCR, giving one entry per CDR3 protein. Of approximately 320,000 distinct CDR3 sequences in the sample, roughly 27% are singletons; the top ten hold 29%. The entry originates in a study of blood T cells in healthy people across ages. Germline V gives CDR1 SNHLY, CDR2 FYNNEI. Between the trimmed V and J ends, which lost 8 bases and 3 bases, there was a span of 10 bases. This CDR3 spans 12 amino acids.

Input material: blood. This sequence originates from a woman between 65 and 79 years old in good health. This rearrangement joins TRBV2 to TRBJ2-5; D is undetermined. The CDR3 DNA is TGTGCCAGCCGGGCTTGGGAAGAGACCCAGTACTTC. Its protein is CASRAWEETQYF.